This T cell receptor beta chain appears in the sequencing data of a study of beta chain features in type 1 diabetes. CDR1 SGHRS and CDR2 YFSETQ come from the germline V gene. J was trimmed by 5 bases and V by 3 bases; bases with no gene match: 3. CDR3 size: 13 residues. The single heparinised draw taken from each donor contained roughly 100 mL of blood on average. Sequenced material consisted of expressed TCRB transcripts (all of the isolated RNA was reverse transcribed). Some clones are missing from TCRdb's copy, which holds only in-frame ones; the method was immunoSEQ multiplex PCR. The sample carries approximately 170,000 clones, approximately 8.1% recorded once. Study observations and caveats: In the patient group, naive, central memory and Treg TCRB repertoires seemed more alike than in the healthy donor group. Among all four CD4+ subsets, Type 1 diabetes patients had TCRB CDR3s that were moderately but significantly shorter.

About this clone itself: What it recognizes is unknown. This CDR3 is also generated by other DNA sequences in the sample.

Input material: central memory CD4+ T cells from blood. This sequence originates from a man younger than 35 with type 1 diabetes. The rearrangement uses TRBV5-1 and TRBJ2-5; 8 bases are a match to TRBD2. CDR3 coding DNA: TGCGCCAGCAGCTCGGGGGGGTCGGAGACCCAGTACTTC. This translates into CASSSGGSETQYF. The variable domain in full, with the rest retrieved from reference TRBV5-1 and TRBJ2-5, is KAGVTQTPRYLIKTRGQQVTLSCSPISGHRSVSWYQQTPGQGLQFLFEYFSETQRNKGNFPGRFSGRQFSNSRSEMNVSTLELGDSALYLCASSSGGSETQYFGPGTRLLVL.